These T cell receptor beta chains were read from a single sample in a study of blood T cell repertoires in COVID-19. The data were produced by immunoSEQ multiplex PCR, yet TCRdb's version contains in-frame clones alone and is incomplete. The table has about 490,000 clones, around 85% seen once. The sequenced sample consisted of peripheral blood. The receptor source for this set is a human donor in a cohort sampled during active COVID-19. CDR3s leave out the opening cysteine and the closing phenylalanine or tryptophan. D genes are given only for firm matches. Clone size is stated in some rows and not others, as once, few, many or a class when expanded.

D	size	V	length	CDR3
TRBD2	-	TRBV27	13	ASSLASGDYNEQF
TRBD2	-	TRBV6-5	13	ASISKREGYNEQF
TRBD2	-	TRBV19	16	ASSIFPISGSVTDTQY
TRBD1	-	TRBV7-9	15	ASSRKTGLTTNEKLF
TRBD2	-	TRBV30	14	AWSDYSSGYTGELF
TRBD2	-	TRBV7-2	15	ASSLVSGRALRSEQY
-	-	TRBV28	13	ASSNGGSNNSPLH
TRBD1	-	TRBV10-3	10	AIRQGDSPLH
-	once	TRBV19	14	ASSRTFLGVQETQY
TRBD2	once	TRBV9	16	ASSVRGTSGLSTDTQY
-	-	TRBV5-6	13	ASSPDRTDQETQY
-	-	TRBV19	10	ASSMGADTQY
-	-	TRBV6-1	11	ASSEEGGAPLH
-	few	TRBV2	13	ASSVLQVLNTEAF
-	-	TRBV6-5	12	ASTSGPAGHTIY
-	-	TRBV6-5	10	ASTRQVDGYT
TRBD2	-	TRBV4-1	16	ASSQDRASGSSYNEQF
-	-	TRBV18	11	ATVGDLNTEAF
-	-	TRBV5-1	12	ASSSASGVTEAF
TRBD2	-	TRBV29-1	15	STLEREGPRPYNEQF
TRBD2	few	TRBV7-2	11	ASSPGTSTEQY
TRBD1	-	TRBV9	12	ASSTSGTASSQY
-	-	TRBV5-4	15	ASSPTGGGGIRNEQF
-	-	TRBV21-1	17	ASSPKPGQGDLTNEKLF
TRBD2	few	TRBV4-2	16	ASSQGTSGNPSTDTQY
TRBD1	-	TRBV9	13	ASSVSPGGSGELF
-	-	TRBV4-2	15	ASSQDSIQRIAYEQY
TRBD1	-	TRBV19	13	ASRASYRGLGEAF
TRBD1	-	TRBV29-1	11	SVRDRAGTEAF
-	-	TRBV3-1/TRBV3-2	10	ASSQAGTEAF